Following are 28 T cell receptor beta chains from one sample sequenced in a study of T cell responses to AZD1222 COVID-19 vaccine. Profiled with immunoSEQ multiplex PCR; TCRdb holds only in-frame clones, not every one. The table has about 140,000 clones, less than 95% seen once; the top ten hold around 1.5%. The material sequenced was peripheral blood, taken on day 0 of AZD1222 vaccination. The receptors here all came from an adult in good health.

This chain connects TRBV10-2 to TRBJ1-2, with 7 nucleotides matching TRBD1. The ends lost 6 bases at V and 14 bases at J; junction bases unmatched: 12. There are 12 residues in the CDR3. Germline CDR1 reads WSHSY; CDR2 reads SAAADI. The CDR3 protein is CASSDPGQNPTF. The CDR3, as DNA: TGCGCCAGCAGCGACCCGGGACAGAACCCGACCTTC.

DNA for the CDR3: TGTGCCAGCCTCATACCGCAGGGGTCTGGCTACACCTTC. It codes for CASLIPQGSGYTF. The rearrangement joins TRBV28 to TRBJ1-2; D possibly corresponds to TRBD1 (6 bases). From germline, CDR1 is MDHEN and CDR2 SYDVKM. The CDR3 is 13 amino acids. The ends were cut back, 8 bases at V and 7 bases at J, with 17 bases in the middle.

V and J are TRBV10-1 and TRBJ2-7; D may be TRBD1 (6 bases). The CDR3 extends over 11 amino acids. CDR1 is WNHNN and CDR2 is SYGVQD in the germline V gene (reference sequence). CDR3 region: CAQQGAYEQYF. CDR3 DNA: TGCGCGCAACAGGGCGCGTACGAGCAGTACTTC.

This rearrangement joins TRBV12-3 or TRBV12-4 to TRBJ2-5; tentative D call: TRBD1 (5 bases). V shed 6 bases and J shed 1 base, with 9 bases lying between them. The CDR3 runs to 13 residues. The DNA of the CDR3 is TGTGCCAGCAGCCTAGACAGCCAAGAGACCCAGTACTTC. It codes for CASSLDSQETQYF.

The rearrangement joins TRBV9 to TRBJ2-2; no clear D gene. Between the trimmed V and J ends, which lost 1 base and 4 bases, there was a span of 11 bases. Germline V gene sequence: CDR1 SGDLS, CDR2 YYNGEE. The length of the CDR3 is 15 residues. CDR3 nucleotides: TGTGCCAGCAGCGTATCTGGGCTCGTCACCGGGGAGCTGTTTTTT. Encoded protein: CASSVSGLVTGELFF.

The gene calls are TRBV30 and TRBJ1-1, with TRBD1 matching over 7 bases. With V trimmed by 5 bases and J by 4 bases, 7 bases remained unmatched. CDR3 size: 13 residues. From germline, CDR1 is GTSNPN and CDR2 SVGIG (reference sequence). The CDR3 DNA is TGTGCCTGGGCGGGACAGATCGGCACTGAAGCTTTCTTT. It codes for CAWAGQIGTEAFF.

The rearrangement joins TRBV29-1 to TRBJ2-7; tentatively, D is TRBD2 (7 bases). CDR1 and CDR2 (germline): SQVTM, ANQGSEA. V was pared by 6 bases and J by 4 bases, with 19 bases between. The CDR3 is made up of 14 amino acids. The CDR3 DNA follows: TGCAGCGTCGGGGGGACCACAGGGAGGTACGAGCAGTACTTC. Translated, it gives CSVGGTTGRYEQYF.

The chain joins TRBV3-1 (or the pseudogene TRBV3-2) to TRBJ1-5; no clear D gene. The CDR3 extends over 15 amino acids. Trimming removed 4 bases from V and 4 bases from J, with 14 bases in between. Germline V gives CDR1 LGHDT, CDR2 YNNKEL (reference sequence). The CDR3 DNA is TGTGCCAGCAGCCCCGGGCCCTCTCCGAATCAGCCCCAGCATTTT. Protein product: CASSPGPSPNQPQHF.

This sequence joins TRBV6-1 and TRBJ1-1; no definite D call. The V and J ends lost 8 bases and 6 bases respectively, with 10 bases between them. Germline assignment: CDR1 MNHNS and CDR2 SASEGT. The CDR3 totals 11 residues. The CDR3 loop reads CASSFRAEAFF. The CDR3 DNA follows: TGTGCCAGCTCCTTCAGAGCTGAAGCTTTCTTT.

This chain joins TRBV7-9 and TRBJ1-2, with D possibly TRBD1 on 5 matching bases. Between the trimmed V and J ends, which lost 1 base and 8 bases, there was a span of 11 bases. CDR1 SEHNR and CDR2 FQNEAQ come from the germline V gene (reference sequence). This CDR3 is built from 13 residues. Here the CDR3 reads CASSLGLRGGYTF. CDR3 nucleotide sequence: TGTGCCAGCAGCTTAGGTCTGAGGGGAGGCTACACCTTC.

The CDR3 coding sequence is TGTGCCATCAGTGACGAGGGGTATAGCAATCAGCCCCAGCATTTT. Protein: CAISDEGYSNQPQHF. V and J are TRBV10-3 and TRBJ1-5; D might be TRBD1 (5 bases). Germline values: CDR1 ENHRY, CDR2 SYGVKD. V lost 3 bases and J lost 0, with 9 bases in between. This CDR3 comprises 15 residues.

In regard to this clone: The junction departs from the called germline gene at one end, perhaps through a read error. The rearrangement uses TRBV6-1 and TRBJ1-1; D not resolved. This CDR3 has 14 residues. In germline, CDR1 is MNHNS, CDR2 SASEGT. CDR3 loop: CASSEAWQNPEAFF. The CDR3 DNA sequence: TGTGCCAGCAGTGAAGCCTGGCAGAACCCTGAAGCTTTCTTT.

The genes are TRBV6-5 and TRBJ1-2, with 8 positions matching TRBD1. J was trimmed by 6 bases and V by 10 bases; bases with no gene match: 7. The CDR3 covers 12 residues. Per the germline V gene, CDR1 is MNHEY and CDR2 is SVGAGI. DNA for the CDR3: TGTGCCACCACGGACAGGGTAGATGGCTACACCTTC. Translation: CATTDRVDGYTF.

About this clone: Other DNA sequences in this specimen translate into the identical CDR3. This CDR3 reads CASSPRTGDYGYTF. CDR3 in DNA: TGTGCCAGCAGCCCCCGGACTGGGGACTATGGCTACACCTTC. The rearrangement uses TRBV7-2 and TRBJ1-2; no clear D gene. V dropped 5 bases and J dropped 3 bases, with 13 bases sitting between them. Germline assignment: CDR1 SGHTA and CDR2 FQGNSA. The CDR3 spans 14 residues.

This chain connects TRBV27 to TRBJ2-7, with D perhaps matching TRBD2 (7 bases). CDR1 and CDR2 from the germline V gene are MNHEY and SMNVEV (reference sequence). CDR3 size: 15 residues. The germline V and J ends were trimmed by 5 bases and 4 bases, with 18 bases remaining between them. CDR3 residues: CASSKNWGGPYEQYF. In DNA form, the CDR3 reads TGTGCCAGCAGTAAGAATTGGGGGGGGCCTTACGAGCAGTACTTC.

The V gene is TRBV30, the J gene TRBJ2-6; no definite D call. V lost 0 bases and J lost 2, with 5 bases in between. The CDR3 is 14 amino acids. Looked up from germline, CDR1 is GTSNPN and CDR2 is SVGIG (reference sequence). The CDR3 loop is CAWSVGTGANVLTF. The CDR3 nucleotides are TGTGCCTGGAGTGTAGGTACTGGGGCCAACGTCCTGACTTTC.

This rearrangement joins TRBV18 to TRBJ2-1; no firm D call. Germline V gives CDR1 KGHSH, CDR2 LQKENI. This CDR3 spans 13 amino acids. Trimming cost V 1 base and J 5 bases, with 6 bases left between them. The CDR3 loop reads CASSPQRDNEQFF. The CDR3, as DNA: TGTGCCAGCTCACCACAAAGGGACAATGAGCAGTTCTTC.

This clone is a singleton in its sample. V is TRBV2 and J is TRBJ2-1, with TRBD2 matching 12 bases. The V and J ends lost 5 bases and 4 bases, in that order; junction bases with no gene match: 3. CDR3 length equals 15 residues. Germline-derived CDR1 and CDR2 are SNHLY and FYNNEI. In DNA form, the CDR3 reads TGTGCCAGCAGTCGACTAGCGGGAGAATACAATGAGCAGTTCTTC. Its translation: CASSRLAGEYNEQFF.

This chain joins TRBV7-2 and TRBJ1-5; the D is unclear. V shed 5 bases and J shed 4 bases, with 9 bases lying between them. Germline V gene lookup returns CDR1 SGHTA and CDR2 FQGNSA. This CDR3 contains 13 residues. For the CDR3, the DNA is TGTGCCAGCAGCGCAGACGCAAATCAGCCCCAGCATTTT. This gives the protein CASSADANQPQHF. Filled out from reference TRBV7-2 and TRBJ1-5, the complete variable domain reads GAGVSQSPSNKVTEKGKDVELRCDPISGHTALYWYRQSLGQGLEFLIYFQGNSAPDKSGLPSDRFSAERTGGSVSTLTIQRTQQEDSAVYLCASSADANQPQHFGDGTRLSIL.

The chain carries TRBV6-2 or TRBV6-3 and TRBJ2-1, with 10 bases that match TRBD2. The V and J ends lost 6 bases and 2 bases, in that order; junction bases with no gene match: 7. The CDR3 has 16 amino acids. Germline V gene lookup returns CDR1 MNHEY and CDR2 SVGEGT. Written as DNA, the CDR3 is TGTGCCAGCAGCTGGGGACTAGCGCTGACCTACAATGAGCAGTTCTTC. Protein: CASSWGLALTYNEQFF.

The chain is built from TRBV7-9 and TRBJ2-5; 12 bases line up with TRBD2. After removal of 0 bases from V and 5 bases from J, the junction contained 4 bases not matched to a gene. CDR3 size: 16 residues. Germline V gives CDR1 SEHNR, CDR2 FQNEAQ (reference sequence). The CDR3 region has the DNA TGTGCCAGCAGCTTAGCGAAAGGACTAGCGGGGGAGACCCAGTACTTC. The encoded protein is CASSLAKGLAGETQYF.

CDR3 sequence reads: CASSPVAVSYNEQFF. CDR3 nucleotides: TGTGCCAGCAGTCCCGTAGCGGTCTCCTACAATGAGCAGTTCTTC. J is TRBJ2-1 and V is TRBV6-2 or TRBV6-3, with TRBD2 as a possible D gene (6 bases). Trimming removed 5 bases from V and 0 bases from J, with 11 bases in between. Germline CDR1 is MNHEY and CDR2 is SVGEGT. This CDR3 region has 15 residues.

Written as DNA, the CDR3 is TGTGCCAGCTCACCGTTGGGGCAGAGCTACGAGCAGTACTTC. Translated: CASSPLGQSYEQYF. The chain recombines TRBV18 with TRBJ2-7, with D tentatively TRBD1 (5 bases). CDR1 KGHSH and CDR2 LQKENI come from the germline V gene. V dropped 3 bases and J dropped 3 bases, with 12 bases sitting between them. The CDR3 is 14 residues long. The whole variable domain, filled in from reference TRBV18 and TRBJ2-7, reads NAGVMQNPRHLVRRRGQEARLRCSPMKGHSHVYWYRQLPEEGLKFMVYLQKENIIDESGMPKERFSAEFPKEGPSILRIQQVVRGDSAAYFCASSPLGQSYEQYFGPGTRLTVT.

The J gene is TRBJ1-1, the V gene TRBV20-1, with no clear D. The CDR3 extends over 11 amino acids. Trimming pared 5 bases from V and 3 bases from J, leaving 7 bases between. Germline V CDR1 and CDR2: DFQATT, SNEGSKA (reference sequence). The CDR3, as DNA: TGCAGTGCTGCCGCCCACACTGAAGCTTTCTTT. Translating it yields CSAAAHTEAFF.

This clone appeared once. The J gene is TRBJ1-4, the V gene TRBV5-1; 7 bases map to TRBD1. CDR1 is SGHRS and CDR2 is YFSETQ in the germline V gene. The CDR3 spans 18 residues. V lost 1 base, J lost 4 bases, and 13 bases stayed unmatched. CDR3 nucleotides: TGCGCCAGCAGCTTGAACAGGGGCAGTTTGGGGTATAATGAAAAACTGTTTTTT. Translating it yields CASSLNRGSLGYNEKLFF. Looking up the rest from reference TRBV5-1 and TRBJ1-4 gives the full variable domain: KAGVTQTPRYLIKTRGQQVTLSCSPISGHRSVSWYQQTPGQGLQFLFEYFSETQRNKGNFPGRFSGRQFSNSRSEMNVSTLELGDSALYLCASSLNRGSLGYNEKLFFGSGTQLSVL.

The CDR3 region is CASSLVLRGSGTEAFF. The CDR3 DNA sequence: TGTGCCAGCAGTTTAGTACTACGGGGTTCGGGCACTGAAGCTTTCTTT. The chain joins TRBV28 to TRBJ1-1; D is uncertain. In germline, CDR1 is MDHEN, CDR2 SYDVKM. The CDR3 sequence is 16 residues long. Trimming removed 2 bases at V and 4 bases at J, with 17 bases between.

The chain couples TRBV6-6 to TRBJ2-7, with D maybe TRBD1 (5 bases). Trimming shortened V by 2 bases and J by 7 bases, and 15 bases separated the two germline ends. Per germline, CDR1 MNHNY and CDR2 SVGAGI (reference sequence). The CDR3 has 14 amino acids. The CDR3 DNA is TGTGCCAGCAGTTACCTGCTAGGGGCGCGTGAGCAGTACTTC. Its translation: CASSYLLGAREQYF.

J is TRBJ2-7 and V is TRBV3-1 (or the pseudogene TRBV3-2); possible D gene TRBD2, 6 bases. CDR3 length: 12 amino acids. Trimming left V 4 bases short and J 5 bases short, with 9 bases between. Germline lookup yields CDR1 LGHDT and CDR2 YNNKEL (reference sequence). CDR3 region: CASSPPGDEQYF. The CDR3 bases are TGTGCCAGCAGCCCCCCGGGAGACGAGCAGTACTTC.